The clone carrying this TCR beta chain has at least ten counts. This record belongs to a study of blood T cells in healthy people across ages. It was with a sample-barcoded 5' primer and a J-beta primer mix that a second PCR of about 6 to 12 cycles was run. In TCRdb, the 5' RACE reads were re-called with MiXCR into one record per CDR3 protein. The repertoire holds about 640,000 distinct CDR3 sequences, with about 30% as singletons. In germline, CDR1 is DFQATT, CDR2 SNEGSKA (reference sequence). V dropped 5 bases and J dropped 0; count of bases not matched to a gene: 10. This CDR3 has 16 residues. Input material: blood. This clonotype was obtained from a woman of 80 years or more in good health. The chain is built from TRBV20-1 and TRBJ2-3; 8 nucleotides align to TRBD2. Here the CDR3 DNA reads TGCAGTGCTGGGGGGAATAAGCGGGGGAGCACAGATACGCAGTATTTT. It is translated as CSAGGNKRGSTDTQYF.